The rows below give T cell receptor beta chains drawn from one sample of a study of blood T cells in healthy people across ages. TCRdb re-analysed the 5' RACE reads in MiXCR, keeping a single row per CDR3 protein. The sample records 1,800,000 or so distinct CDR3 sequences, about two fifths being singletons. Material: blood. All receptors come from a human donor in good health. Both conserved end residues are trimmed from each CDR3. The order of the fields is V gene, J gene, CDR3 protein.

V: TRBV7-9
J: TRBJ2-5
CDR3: ASSLTGQGDGETQY

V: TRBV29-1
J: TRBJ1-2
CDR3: SVGGRGQIYGYT

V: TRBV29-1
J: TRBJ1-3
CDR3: SVAGGQFSGNTIY

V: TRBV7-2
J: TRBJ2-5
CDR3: ASSFRTGGAETQY

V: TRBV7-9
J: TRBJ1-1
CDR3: ASSLDTGVF

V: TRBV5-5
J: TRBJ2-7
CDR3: ASVQGYEQY

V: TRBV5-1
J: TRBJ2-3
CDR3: ASSLTGDPTDTQY

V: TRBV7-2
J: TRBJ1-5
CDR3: ASTYGPRQPQH

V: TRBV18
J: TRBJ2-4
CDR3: AGSAGVAKNIQY

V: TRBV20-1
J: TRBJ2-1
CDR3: SAPAGVTYNEQF

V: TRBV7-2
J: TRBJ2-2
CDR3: ASSPLGKTNTGELF

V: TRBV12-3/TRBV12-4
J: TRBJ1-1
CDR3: ASSPWAGAGSETEAF

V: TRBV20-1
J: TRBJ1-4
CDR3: SAYLGRSGGEKLF

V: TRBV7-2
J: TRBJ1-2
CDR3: ASTESANYGYT

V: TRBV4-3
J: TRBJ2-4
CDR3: ASSQDRGGRSGNIQY

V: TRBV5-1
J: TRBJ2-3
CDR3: ASSLDLRMVTDTQY

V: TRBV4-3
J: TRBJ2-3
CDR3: ASSQDVRIPDEY

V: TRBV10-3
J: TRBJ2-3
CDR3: ATSTVQDTQY

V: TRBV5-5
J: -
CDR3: ASKTGGTTLETQY

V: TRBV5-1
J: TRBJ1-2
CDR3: ASSLSSRDNYGYT

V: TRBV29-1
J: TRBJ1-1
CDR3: SVLPTIETLSEAF

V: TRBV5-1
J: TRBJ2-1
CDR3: ASSLAGGLSYNEQF

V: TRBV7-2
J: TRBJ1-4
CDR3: ASSSGPGGENEKLF

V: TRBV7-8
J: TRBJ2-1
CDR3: ASSLRHPNEQF

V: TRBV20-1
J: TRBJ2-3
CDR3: SAVAGDGTDTQY

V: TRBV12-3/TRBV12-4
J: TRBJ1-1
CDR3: ASSFGANTEAF

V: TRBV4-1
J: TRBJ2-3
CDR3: ASSQYLYPGLITY

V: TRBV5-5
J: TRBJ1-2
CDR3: ASSPDSHLPGYGYT

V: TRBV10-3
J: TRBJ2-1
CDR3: AISEVERRNNEQF

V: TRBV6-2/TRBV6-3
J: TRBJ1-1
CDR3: ASRPGRLNTEAF

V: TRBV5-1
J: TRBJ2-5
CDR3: ASSPGTGGETRY

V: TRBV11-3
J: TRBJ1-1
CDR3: ASSSTGGSVEAF

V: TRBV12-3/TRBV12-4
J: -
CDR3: ASSGSDRGQYEQY

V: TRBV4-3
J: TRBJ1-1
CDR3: ASAGGFGNTEAF

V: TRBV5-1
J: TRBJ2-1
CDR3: ASSFQDGYNEQF

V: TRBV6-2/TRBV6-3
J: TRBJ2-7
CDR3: ASSWTRGSDEQY

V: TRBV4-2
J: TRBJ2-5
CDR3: ASSQEDSWDRQETQY

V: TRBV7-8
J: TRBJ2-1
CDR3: ASSLTGRGLGEQF

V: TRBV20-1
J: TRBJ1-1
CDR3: SARKTGVVTEAF

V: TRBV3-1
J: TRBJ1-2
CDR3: ASSPSDRGYGYT

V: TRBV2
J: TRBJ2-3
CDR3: ASRRQSADTQY

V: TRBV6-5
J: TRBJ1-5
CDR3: ASSYGAGNQPQH

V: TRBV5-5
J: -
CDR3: ASSLWDSGGETQY

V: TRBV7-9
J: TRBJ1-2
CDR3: ASSSTRQGVDGYT

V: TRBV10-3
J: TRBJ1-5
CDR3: AISESRGVTNQPQH

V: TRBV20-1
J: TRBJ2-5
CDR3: SATPASGVGETQY

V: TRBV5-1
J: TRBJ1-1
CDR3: ASFNYTEAF

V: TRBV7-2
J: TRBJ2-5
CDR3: ASSLVSNPGETQY

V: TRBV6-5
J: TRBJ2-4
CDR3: ASSYSQSTGAKNIQY

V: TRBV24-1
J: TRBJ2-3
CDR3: ATNPTGTDTQY

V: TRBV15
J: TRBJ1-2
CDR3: VTSSHGPGVSDGYT

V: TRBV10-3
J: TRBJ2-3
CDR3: ASDSPSSDTQY

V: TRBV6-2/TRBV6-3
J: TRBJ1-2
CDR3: ASNRDRGTYGYT

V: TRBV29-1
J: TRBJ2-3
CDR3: SVGMGGESQY

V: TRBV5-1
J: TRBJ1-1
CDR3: ASSLENRAGTEAF

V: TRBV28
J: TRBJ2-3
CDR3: ASSIPGLAGAGDTQY

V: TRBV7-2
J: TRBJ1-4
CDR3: ASSPIYGDRGEKLF

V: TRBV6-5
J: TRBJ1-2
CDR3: ASLTGEDGYT

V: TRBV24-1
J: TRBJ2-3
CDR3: ATSVGGGYTDTQY